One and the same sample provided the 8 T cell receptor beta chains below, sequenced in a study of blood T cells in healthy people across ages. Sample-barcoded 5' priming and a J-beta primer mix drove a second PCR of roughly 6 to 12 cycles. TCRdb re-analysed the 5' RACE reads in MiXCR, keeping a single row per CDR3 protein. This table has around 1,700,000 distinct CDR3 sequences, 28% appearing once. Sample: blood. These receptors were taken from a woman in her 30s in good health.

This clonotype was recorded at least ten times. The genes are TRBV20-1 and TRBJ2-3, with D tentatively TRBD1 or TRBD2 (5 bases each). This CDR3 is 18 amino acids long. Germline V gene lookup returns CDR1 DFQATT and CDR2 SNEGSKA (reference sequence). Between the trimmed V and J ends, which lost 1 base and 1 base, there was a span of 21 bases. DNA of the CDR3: TGCAGTGCTAGAGTTGGGGACCCGAGTTATTATCGCACAGATACGCAGTATTTT. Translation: CSARVGDPSYYRTDTQYF.

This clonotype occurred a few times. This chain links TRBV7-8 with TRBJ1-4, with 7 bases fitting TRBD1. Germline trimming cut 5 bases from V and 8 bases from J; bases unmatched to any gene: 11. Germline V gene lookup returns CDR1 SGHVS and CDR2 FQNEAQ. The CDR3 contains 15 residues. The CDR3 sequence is CASSPKGGGGEKLFF. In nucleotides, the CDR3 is TGTGCCAGCAGCCCCAAGGGAGGGGGCGGCGAAAAACTGTTTTTT.

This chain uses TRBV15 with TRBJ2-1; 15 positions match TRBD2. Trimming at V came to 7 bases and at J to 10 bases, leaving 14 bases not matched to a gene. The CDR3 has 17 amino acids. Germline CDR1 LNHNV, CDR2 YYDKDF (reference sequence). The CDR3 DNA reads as TGTGCCACCACCCTTTCCCCGGGACTAGCGGGGGGACCCGAGCAGTTCTTC. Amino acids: CATTLSPGLAGGPEQFF.

The CDR3 reads CASSLDQGSYNGYTF. The CDR3 DNA reads TGTGCCAGCAGCTTAGATCAGGGTTCTTATAATGGCTACACCTTC. V usage is TRBV7-2 and J usage is TRBJ1-2; perhaps TRBD1 as D (5 bases). Trimming shortened V by 1 base and J by 6 bases, and 15 bases separated the two germline ends. The germline CDR1 and CDR2 sequences are SGHTA and FQGNSA. The CDR3 has 15 amino acids.

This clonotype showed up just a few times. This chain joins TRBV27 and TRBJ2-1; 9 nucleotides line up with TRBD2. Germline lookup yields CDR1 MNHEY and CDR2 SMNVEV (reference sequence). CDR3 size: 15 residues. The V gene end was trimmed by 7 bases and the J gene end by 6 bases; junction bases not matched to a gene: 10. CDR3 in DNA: TGTGCCAGCACCCTTAGCGGGAGAGGCCCCAATGAGCAGTTCTTC. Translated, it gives CASTLSGRGPNEQFF.

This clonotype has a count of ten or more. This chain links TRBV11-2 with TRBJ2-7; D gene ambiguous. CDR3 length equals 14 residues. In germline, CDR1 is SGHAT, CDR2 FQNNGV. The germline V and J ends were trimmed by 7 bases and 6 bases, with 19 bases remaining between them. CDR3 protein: CASTPLSGRAEQYF. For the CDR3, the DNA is TGTGCCAGCACCCCGTTGTCGGGTAGGGCCGAGCAGTACTTC.

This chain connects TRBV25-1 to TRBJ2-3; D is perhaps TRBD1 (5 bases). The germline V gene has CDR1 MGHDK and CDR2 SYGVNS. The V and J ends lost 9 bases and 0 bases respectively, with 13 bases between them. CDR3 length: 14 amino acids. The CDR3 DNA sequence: TGTGCCAGTCAGGGTTTCACTAGCACAGATACGCAGTATTTT. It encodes CASQGFTSTDTQYF.

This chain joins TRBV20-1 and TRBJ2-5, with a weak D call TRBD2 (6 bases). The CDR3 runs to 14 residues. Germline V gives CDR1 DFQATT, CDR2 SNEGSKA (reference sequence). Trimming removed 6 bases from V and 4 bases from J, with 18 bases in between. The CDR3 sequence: CSAGGSMGAETQYF. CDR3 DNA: TGCAGTGCGGGAGGATCCATGGGAGCAGAGACCCAGTACTTC.